The 8 T cell receptor beta chains listed next were all sequenced from one sample in a study of OX40 agonist ivuxolimab in advanced cancers. Libraries were built with the immunoSEQ multiplex PCR assay. The immuneACCESS repertoire file appears here via TCRdb, limited to in-frame rearrangements. These files lack a portion of the clones; in checked studies, under half of the deficit traces to unresolved V genes, and the cause of the others is not known. The sample table lists about 69,000 clones, over 75% of them with a count of one. In total, the top ten clones hold less than 7.5% of the sample. The sample here was CD4+ or CD8+ T cells sorted from blood, taken in a trial of the OX40 agonist ivuxolimab. The receptor source for this set is an adult with an advanced solid tumor such as melanoma, head and neck, liver or kidney cancer.

The gene calls are TRBV4-3 and TRBJ2-2, with D possibly TRBD1 on 5 matching bases. The CDR3 consists of 15 residues. From germline, CDR1 is LGHNA and CDR2 YSLEER. The V end lost 0 bases, the J end lost 8 bases, and 13 bases lay between the germline ends. CDR3 DNA: TGCGCCAGCAGCCAAGATTGGCAAGGGGCGGGGGAGCTGTTTTTT. Its protein is CASSQDWQGAGELFF.

A few counts support this clone. The V call is TRBV6-5, the J call TRBJ1-2, with D hard to call. The V gene lost 7 bases and the J gene lost 6 bases, with 15 bases spanning the gap. The CDR3 spans 13 residues. Germline CDR1 reads MNHEY; CDR2 reads SVGAGI. CDR3 sequence: CASTPERDHGYTF. Here the CDR3 DNA reads TGTGCCAGCACCCCAGAGAGAGATCATGGCTACACCTTC.

The chain carries TRBV27 and TRBJ2-1; D is perhaps TRBD2 (5 bases). The V and J ends lost 4 bases and 0 bases respectively, with 19 bases between them. The CDR3 spans 18 residues. Germline CDR1 and CDR2: MNHEY and SMNVEV (reference sequence). DNA of the CDR3: TGTGCCAGCAGTTACGTACTGGACTTATCGAGCTCCTACAATGAGCAGTTCTTC. As protein: CASSYVLDLSSSYNEQFF.

This chain uses TRBV27 with TRBJ1-2; no clear D gene. Germline V gene sequence: CDR1 MNHEY, CDR2 SMNVEV (reference sequence). Between the trimmed V and J ends, which lost 4 bases and 3 bases, there was a span of 18 bases. The CDR3 runs 16 residues. As DNA, the CDR3 is TGTGCCAGCAGTTCAACCCGCCGCGACATTCACTATGGCTACACCTTC. Amino acid sequence: CASSSTRRDIHYGYTF.

In this sample, this clone turned up once. The V and J genes are TRBV7-9 and TRBJ2-3, with no clear D. CDR3 length: 17 amino acids. The germline gives CDR1 SEHNR, CDR2 FQNEAQ (reference sequence). Trimming stripped 3 bases from V and 2 bases from J, with 18 bases between. The CDR3 DNA follows: TGTGCCAGCAGCTTTTATACGGGCCGCGGAATCACAGATACGCAGTATTTT. Its translation: CASSFYTGRGITDTQYF.

This clone was seen once. V is TRBV30 and J is TRBJ2-5; the match to TRBD1 covers 7 bases. Germline V gives CDR1 GTSNPN, CDR2 SVGIG (reference sequence). V trimming: 5 bases; J trimming: 2 bases; junction bases outside the gene matches: 8. The CDR3 covers 14 residues. CDR3 sequence: CAWAWGQQQETQYF. The CDR3 DNA follows: TGTGCCTGGGCCTGGGGACAGCAGCAAGAGACCCAGTACTTC.

The chain carries TRBV27 and TRBJ2-7; maybe TRBD2 (6 bases). The CDR3 consists of 14 residues. Germline V gene data show CDR1 as MNHEY and CDR2 as SMNVEV (reference sequence). Trimming took 2 bases from V and 1 from J, leaving 9 bases between them. CDR3 residues: CASSLIGGSYEQYF. The CDR3 bases are TGTGCCAGCAGTTTAATCGGGGGATCCTACGAGCAGTACTTC.

CDR3 sequence (DNA): TGTGCCAGCAGCCCATGGACTAGCGGGGGATCCGGGGAGCTGTTTTTT. Protein: CASSPWTSGGSGELFF. This chain joins TRBV7-6 and TRBJ2-2; 13 bases agree with TRBD2. CDR1 and CDR2 from the germline V gene are SGHVS and FNYEAQ. This CDR3 comprises 16 residues. Trimming removed 5 bases from V and 6 bases from J; junction bases left unmatched: 6. The full variable domain, completed using reference TRBV7-6 and TRBJ2-2, is GAGVSQSPRYKVTKRGQDVALRCDPISGHVSLYWYRQALGQGPEFLTYFNYEAQQDKSGLPNDRFSAERPEGSISTLTIQRTEQRDSAMYRCASSPWTSGGSGELFFGEGSRLTVL.